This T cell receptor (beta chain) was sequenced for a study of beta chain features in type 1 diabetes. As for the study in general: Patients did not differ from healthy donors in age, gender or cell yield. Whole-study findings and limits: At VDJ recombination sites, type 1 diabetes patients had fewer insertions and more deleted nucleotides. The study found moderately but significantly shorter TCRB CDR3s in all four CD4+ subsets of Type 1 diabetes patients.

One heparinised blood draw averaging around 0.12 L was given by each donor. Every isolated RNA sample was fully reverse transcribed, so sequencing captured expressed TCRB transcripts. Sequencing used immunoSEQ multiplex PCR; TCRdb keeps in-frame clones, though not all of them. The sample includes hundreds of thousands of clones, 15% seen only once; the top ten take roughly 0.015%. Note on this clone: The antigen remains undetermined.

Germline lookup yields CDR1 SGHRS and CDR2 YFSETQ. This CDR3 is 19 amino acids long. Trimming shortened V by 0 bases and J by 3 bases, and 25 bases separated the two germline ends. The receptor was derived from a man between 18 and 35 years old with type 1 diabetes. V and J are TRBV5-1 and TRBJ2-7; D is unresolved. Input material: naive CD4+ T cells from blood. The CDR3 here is CASSLEPRLYPSSYYEQYF. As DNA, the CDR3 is TGCGCCAGCAGCTTGGAACCCCGACTCTATCCCTCGTCTTACTACGAGCAGTACTTC.